These 23 T cell receptor beta chains came from one sample sequenced in a study of CD8 T cells in Susac syndrome. When the RNA was reverse transcribed, random hexamers were used with an input of roughly 0.45 to 1 ug. TCRdb recomputed calls from the immunoSEQ multiplex PCR reads with MiXCR, one row per CDR3 protein. The sample shows 110,000 or so distinct CDR3 sequences, around 95% of them seen only once. The source material was CD4+ T cells from PBMCs. The receptors were gathered from a human donor in good health.

This clonotype has just one count. The chain carries TRBV7-6 and TRBJ1-2; D possibly corresponds to TRBD1 (5 bases). Germline values: CDR1 SGHVS, CDR2 FNYEAQ. The CDR3 has 13 residues. V lost 5 bases to trimming and J lost 10 bases, with 17 bases between them. CDR3 nucleotide sequence: TGTGCCAGCAGCCTTAGTCAGGGTCTGGACTACACCTTC. Translated: CASSLSQGLDYTF. Variable domain in full (rest from reference TRBV7-6 and TRBJ1-2): GAGVSQSPRYKVTKRGQDVALRCDPISGHVSLYWYRQALGQGPEFLTYFNYEAQQDKSGLPNDRFSAERPEGSISTLTIQRTEQRDSAMYRCASSLSQGLDYTFGSGTRLTVV.

The CDR3 loop is CASSYSSIGLRANYGYTF. The CDR3 region has the DNA TGTGCCAGCAGTTACAGTAGTATCGGGCTGAGAGCAAACTATGGCTACACCTTC. The chain uses TRBV6-5 and TRBJ1-2, with D unresolved. Germline V gene lookup returns CDR1 MNHEY and CDR2 SVGAGI. This CDR3 has 18 amino acids. V lost 2 bases to trimming and J lost 2 bases, with 21 bases between them.

The chain joins TRBV30 to TRBJ1-5; TRBD1 might be the D (6 bases). The germline gives CDR1 GTSNPN, CDR2 SVGIG (reference sequence). The CDR3 spans 15 residues. The ends were cut back, 0 bases at V and 7 bases at J, with 16 bases in the middle. For the CDR3, the DNA is TGTGCCTGGAGTGTCTGGGGGGCTGAACCCCAGCCCCAGCATTTT. This gives the protein CAWSVWGAEPQPQHF. The complete variable domain, with remaining parts taken from reference TRBV30 and TRBJ1-5, reads SQTIHQWPATLVQPVGSPLSLECTVEGTSNPNLYWYRQAAGRGLQLLFYSVGIGQISSEVPQNLSASRPQDRQFILSSKKLLLSDSGFYLCAWSVWGAEPQPQHFGDGTRLSIL.

The chain joins TRBV7-2 to TRBJ2-7; 8 bases are a match to TRBD1. The CDR3 sequence is 15 residues long. V shed 3 bases, J shed 0 bases, and the junction held 4 bases outside the gene matches. Germline loops: CDR1 SGHTA, CDR2 FQGNSA. The CDR3 protein is CASSLGQASSYEQYF. CDR3 coding DNA: TGTGCCAGCAGCTTGGGACAGGCGAGCTCCTACGAGCAGTACTTC.

The rearrangement links TRBV4-1 to TRBJ2-5, with D hard to call. CDR1 is MGHRA, CDR2 YSYEKL, per germline. This CDR3 comprises 15 residues. V gave up 0 bases and J gave up 2 bases, with 10 bases separating them. This chain's CDR3 is CASSQDRTEQETQYF. CDR3 in DNA: TGCGCCAGCAGCCAAGATCGGACGGAGCAAGAGACCCAGTACTTC.

The chain combines TRBV29-1 with TRBJ2-2, with D tentatively TRBD2 (6 bases). Trimming took off 4 bases at V and 4 bases at J, with 10 bases between the two ends. The CDR3 is 13 residues long. CDR1 and CDR2 from the germline V gene are SQVTM and ANQGSEA. CDR3 nucleotides: TGCAGCGTTGCCCGGGACTCCACCGGGGAGCTGTTTTTT. This sequence encodes CSVARDSTGELFF.

The rearrangement uses TRBV3-1 and TRBJ2-6; D tentatively reads TRBD1 or TRBD2 (5 bases each). CDR3 length: 17 amino acids. Germline assignment: CDR1 LGHDT and CDR2 YNNKEL (reference sequence). V shed 6 bases and J shed 0 bases, with 15 bases lying between them. This chain's CDR3 is CASSQGILVSGANVLTF. CDR3 sequence (DNA): TGTGCCAGCAGTCAGGGCATACTAGTCTCTGGGGCCAACGTCCTGACTTTC.

The V gene is TRBV27, the J gene TRBJ2-5; 11 nucleotides match TRBD2. CDR3 size: 15 residues. V lost 5 bases to trimming and J lost 3 bases; unmatched junction nucleotides: 5. Germline assignment: CDR1 MNHEY and CDR2 SMNVEV (reference sequence). CDR3 amino acids: CASSGLAGGKETQYF. The DNA of the CDR3 is TGTGCCAGCAGTGGGCTAGCGGGGGGAAAAGAGACCCAGTACTTC.

The chain links TRBV11-2 to TRBJ2-5; maybe TRBD1 (6 bases). The germline gives CDR1 SGHAT, CDR2 FQNNGV. The CDR3 is 15 amino acids. V was shortened by 6 bases and J by 0 bases, with 14 bases between the two germline ends. The CDR3 protein is CASSLDSWYQETQYF. CDR3 nucleotide sequence: TGTGCCAGCAGTTTGGACAGCTGGTACCAAGAGACCCAGTACTTC.

The chain couples TRBV27 to TRBJ2-2, with TRBD2 matching over 10 bases. In germline, CDR1 is MNHEY, CDR2 SMNVEV (reference sequence). After removal of 6 bases from V and 6 bases from J, the junction contained 7 bases not matched to a gene. The CDR3 length is 15 residues. DNA for the CDR3: TGTGCCAGCAGGGGGACTAGCGCATTCCCCGGGGAGCTGTTTTTT. Protein product: CASRGTSAFPGELFF.

V gene TRBV12-3 or TRBV12-4 combines with J gene TRBJ1-5; no definite D call. V dropped 5 bases and J dropped 5 bases, with 4 bases sitting between them. The CDR3 is 11 residues long. The CDR3: CASSIDQPQHF. DNA for the CDR3: TGTGCCAGCAGTATAGATCAGCCCCAGCATTTT.

The V call is TRBV7-2, the J call TRBJ2-5; D is possibly TRBD2 (5 bases). The germline CDR1 and CDR2 sequences are SGHTA and FQGNSA. The CDR3 extends over 18 amino acids. V gave up 1 base and J gave up 5 bases, with 23 bases separating them. This CDR3 is CASSLVGPRPGLGETQYF. The CDR3 DNA sequence: TGTGCCAGCAGCTTAGTAGGCCCTAGGCCTGGACTCGGGGAGACCCAGTACTTC.

CDR3 nucleotides: TGTGCCAGCAGTGTGGGACTAGCGGGAGGCTTAGAGACCCAGTACTTC. It yields the protein CASSVGLAGGLETQYF. V is TRBV2 and J is TRBJ2-5; 15 bases map to TRBD2. The CDR3 covers 16 residues. CDR1 SNHLY and CDR2 FYNNEI come from the germline V gene. Trimming took 4 bases from V and 4 from J; bases not matched to a gene: 4.

V and J are TRBV4-2 and TRBJ2-1; unclear D gene. From germline, CDR1 is LGHNA and CDR2 YNFKEQ. V was pared by 1 base and J by 0 bases, with 7 bases between. The CDR3 contains 15 residues. The CDR3 DNA follows: TGTGCCAGCAGCCAAGTCCGAGGCTCCTACAATGAGCAGTTCTTC. This sequence encodes CASSQVRGSYNEQFF.

The V gene is TRBV20-1, the J gene TRBJ1-2; D is possibly TRBD1 (6 bases). V was clipped by 6 bases and J by 6 bases, with 17 bases between them. The CDR3 covers 13 residues. Per germline, CDR1 DFQATT and CDR2 SNEGSKA (reference sequence). The CDR3 region has the DNA TGCAGTGCATCATCCCGGGGGCAGGATGGCTACACCTTC. Protein: CSASSRGQDGYTF.

This rearrangement joins TRBV28 to TRBJ2-4; unclear D gene. The germline gives CDR1 MDHEN, CDR2 SYDVKM. V lost 3 bases to trimming and J lost 0 bases, with 15 bases between them. The CDR3 is 17 residues long. The CDR3 is CASSFSVASLAKNIQYF. As DNA, the CDR3 is TGTGCCAGCAGTTTTAGTGTAGCATCACTAGCCAAAAACATTCAGTACTTC.

The chain carries TRBV28 and TRBJ2-5; a possible D gene is TRBD1 (6 bases). The V and J ends lost 4 bases and 5 bases respectively, with 14 bases between them. This CDR3 region has 14 residues. Per the germline V gene, CDR1 is MDHEN and CDR2 is SYDVKM. CDR3 sequence (DNA): TGTGCCAGCAGTTCCCAGGGGCCAGCGGAGACCCAGTACTTC. It specifies CASSSQGPAETQYF.

J is TRBJ2-7 and V is TRBV20-1, with D perhaps being TRBD1 or TRBD2 (5 bases each). Trimming took off 1 base at V and 6 bases at J, with 13 bases between the two ends. This CDR3 spans 13 amino acids. The V gene's germline CDR1 is DFQATT and CDR2 SNEGSKA (reference sequence). The CDR3 protein is CSARGRGVIEQYF. The DNA of the CDR3 is TGCAGTGCTAGAGGGCGAGGGGTAATCGAGCAGTACTTC.

CDR3 sequence reads: CASSLGGTTNTGELFF. CDR3 DNA: TGTGCCAGCAGCTTAGGGGGGACAACGAACACCGGGGAGCTGTTTTTT. This rearrangement joins TRBV7-2 to TRBJ2-2; tentative D call: TRBD1 (6 bases). The germline CDR1 and CDR2 sequences are SGHTA and FQGNSA. Trimming shortened V by 1 base and J by 0 bases, and 9 bases separated the two germline ends. The CDR3 is 16 residues long.

This rearrangement joins TRBV11-1 to TRBJ2-7; D possibly corresponds to TRBD2 (5 bases). The germline V gene has CDR1 SGHAT and CDR2 FQDESV (reference sequence). The length of the CDR3 is 12 residues. Trimming cost V 5 bases and J 4 bases, with 9 bases left between them. This CDR3 reads CASSQRGYEQYF. The DNA of the CDR3 is TGTGCCAGCAGCCAACGGGGATACGAGCAGTACTTC. The entire variable domain, with the rest obtained from reference TRBV11-1 and TRBJ2-7, is as follows: EAEVAQSPRYKITEKSQAVAFWCDPISGHATLYWYRQILGQGPELLVQFQDESVVDDSQLPKDRFSAERLKGVDSTLKIQPAELGDSAMYLCASSQRGYEQYFGPGTRLTVT.

The rearrangement joins TRBV6-6 to TRBJ2-7; 7 positions match TRBD2. Germline loops: CDR1 MNHNY, CDR2 SVGAGI (reference sequence). The J segment lost 4 bases and the V segment lost 6 bases, leaving 15 bases of the junction unmatched. The CDR3 totals 16 residues. Here the CDR3 reads CASSRLWREIGYEQYF. For the CDR3, the DNA is TGTGCCAGCAGCCGTTTGTGGCGGGAGATAGGATACGAGCAGTACTTC.

CDR3: CASSQSGPHEQYF. The CDR3 nucleotides read TGCGCCAGCAGTCAATCGGGTCCCCACGAGCAGTACTTC. V is TRBV23-1 and J is TRBJ2-7; D uncertain. TRBV23-1 is labeled an ORF, and its function is uncertain. The CDR3 totals 13 residues. Trimming cost V 0 bases and J 5 bases, with 8 bases left between them.

J is TRBJ2-1 and V is TRBV12-3 or TRBV12-4; 9 bases align to TRBD2. V lost 3 bases and J lost 0; bases outside the gene matches: 15. The CDR3 has 20 amino acids. The CDR3 sequence is CASSLALGAGGRSSYNEQFF. The CDR3 nucleotides are TGTGCCAGCAGTTTGGCCTTAGGAGCGGGAGGCCGATCCTCCTACAATGAGCAGTTCTTC.